This TCR beta chain came from a study of blood T cell repertoires in COVID-19. The assay was immunoSEQ multiplex PCR, and TCRdb's table has in-frame clones only and misses some. The table lists over 300,000 clones, around 89% of them singletons. The CDR3 contains 12 residues. Trimming removed 3 bases from V and 7 bases from J, with 7 bases in between. CDR1 LGHDT and CDR2 YNNKEL come from the germline V gene (reference sequence). This receptor was identified in a man aged 18 to 29 who had recovered from COVID-19. Specimen: peripheral blood. The V call is TRBV3-1 (or the pseudogene TRBV3-2), the J call TRBJ2-1; D possibly corresponds to TRBD1 (5 bases). Here the CDR3 reads CASSQRQNEQFF. CDR3 DNA sequence: TGTGCCAGCAGCCAGAGACAGAATGAGCAGTTCTTC.